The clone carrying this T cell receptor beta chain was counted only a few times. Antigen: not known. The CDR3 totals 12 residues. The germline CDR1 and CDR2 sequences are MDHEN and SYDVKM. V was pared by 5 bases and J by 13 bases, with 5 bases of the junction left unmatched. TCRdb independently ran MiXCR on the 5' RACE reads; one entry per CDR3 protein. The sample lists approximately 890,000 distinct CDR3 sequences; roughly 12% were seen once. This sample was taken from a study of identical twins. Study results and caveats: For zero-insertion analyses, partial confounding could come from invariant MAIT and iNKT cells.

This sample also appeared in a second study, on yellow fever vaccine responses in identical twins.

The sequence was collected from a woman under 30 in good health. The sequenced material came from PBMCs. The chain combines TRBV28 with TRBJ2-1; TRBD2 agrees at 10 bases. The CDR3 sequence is CASSPLAGTQFF. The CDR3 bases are TGTGCCAGCAGTCCACTAGCGGGAACACAGTTCTTC.